Many counts were recorded for the clone carrying this T cell receptor (beta chain). The sample is drawn from a study of sequential checkpoint blockade in melanoma. Assay used: immunoSEQ multiplex PCR; TCRdb lists only in-frame clones, some missing. The sample has fewer than 4,500 clones; approximately 20% are singletons. V trimming: 7 bases; J trimming: 8 bases; junction bases outside the gene matches: 15. The CDR3 has 15 amino acids. The V gene's germline CDR1 is SGHNT and CDR2 YENEEA. Described treatment: randomized to nivolumab then ipilimumab (arm A) or the reverse (arm B). J is TRBJ2-7 and V is TRBV11-3, with TRBD2 identical over 9 bases. This specimen consisted of tumor tissue (inferred from file names), obtained from a patient given nivolumab and ipilimumab in sequence. The clonotype originates from a human donor with melanoma. CDR3 region: CASITTSGHSVQQYF. CDR3 nucleotide sequence: TGTGCCAGCATCACCACTAGCGGGCACTCGGTACAGCAGTACTTC.